This TCR beta chain emerged from a study of cytotoxic CD8 clonotypes in ibrutinib-treated CLL. Study summary: Average yields of about 260,000 productive templates and approximately 100,000 productive rearrangements characterized the samples. The study, taken as a whole, reports: Stable or contracted on treatment, public clonotypes were also uncommon. Lymph node repertoires were not studied, and sampling times were unmatched. At ibrutinib response, clonality increased, and at progression it declined back toward baseline.

This table comes from immunoSEQ multiplex PCR, and its TCRdb copy is limited to in-frame clones, with some not included. The data show roughly 300,000 clones, roughly four fifths seen once. Worth noting for this clone: No antigen is known for it.

This CDR3 contains 12 residues. V was pared by 2 bases and J by 7 bases, with 9 bases between. The germline CDR1 and CDR2 sequences are SGHDT and YYEEEE. The source material was PBMCs, sampled at disease progression, from a patient treated with ibrutinib. The chain uses TRBV5-6 and TRBJ1-1, with D hard to call. This sequence originates from a human donor with chronic lymphocytic leukemia. The CDR3 sequence is CASSLGVFEAFF. In DNA form, the CDR3 reads TGTGCCAGCAGCTTAGGTGTCTTTGAAGCTTTCTTT.